This is a list of T cell receptor beta chains from one sample in a study of OX40 agonist ivuxolimab in advanced cancers. The data were produced by immunoSEQ multiplex PCR, yet TCRdb's version contains in-frame clones alone and is incomplete. The table lists about 50,000 clones, more than 75% of them singletons. The material was CD4+ or CD8+ T cells sorted from blood, obtained in a trial of the OX40 agonist ivuxolimab. The receptors originated from an adult with an advanced solid tumor such as melanoma, head and neck, liver or kidney cancer. CDR3s include the opening cysteine and the closing phenylalanine or tryptophan. D genes are given only for firm matches. Clone size appears in some rows only: once, few, many, or a class for an expanded clone.

>TRBV5-1|.|once|TRBJ2-7
CASSRSAGNEQYF
TGCGCCAGCAGCAGATCGGCGGGGAACGAGCAGTACTTC
>TRBV10-3|TRBD2|.|TRBJ2-3
CAIGAGAGDTQYF
TGTGCCATCGGAGCGGGGGCGGGAGATACGCAGTATTTT
>TRBV28|.|.|TRBJ1-2
CASSTLYGYTF
TGTGCCAGCAGTACCCTCTATGGCTACACCTTC
>TRBV7-9|TRBD1|.|TRBJ2-1
CASSPGTGGNEQFF
TGTGCCAGCAGCCCCGGGACAGGGGGTAATGAGCAGTTCTTC
>TRBV7-2|TRBD2|.|TRBJ2-7
CASSLAWTSGGVEQYF
TGTGCCAGCAGCTTAGCGTGGACTAGCGGGGGGGTCGAGCAGTACTTC
>TRBV5-1|.|once|TRBJ1-6
CASSPRGSSYNSPLHF
TGCGCCAGCAGCCCGCGGGGGAGCTCCTATAATTCACCCCTCCACTTT
>TRBV7-9|.|.|TRBJ2-7
CASSLANPRRHEQYF
TGTGCCAGCAGCTTAGCGAATCCTAGGCGCCACGAGCAGTACTTC
>TRBV7-6|.|.|TRBJ1-1
CASSQQGGNMNTEAFF
TGTGCCAGCAGCCAACAGGGAGGGAACATGAACACTGAAGCTTTCTTT
>TRBV7-2|.|.|TRBJ2-7
CASSLVSGAPHEQYF
TGTGCCAGCAGCTTAGTTTCGGGAGCTCCCCACGAGCAGTACTTC
>TRBV19|TRBD2|.|TRBJ2-1
CASSMLTRLAGGHEQFF
TGTGCCAGTAGTATGTTAACCCGACTAGCGGGAGGGCATGAGCAGTTCTTC
>TRBV27|.|.|TRBJ2-7
CASRKTTAINYEQYF
TGTGCCAGCAGGAAGACGACAGCGATTAACTACGAGCAGTACTTC
>TRBV4-1|TRBD1|.|TRBJ2-2
CASSQDELGTGFAGELFF
TGCGCCAGCAGCCAAGATGAATTGGGGACAGGGTTCGCCGGGGAGCTGTTTTTT
>TRBV6-4|TRBD1|.|TRBJ1-1
CASSEGQYSQAFF
TGTGCCAGCAGTGAGGGACAGTACTCTCAAGCTTTCTTT
>TRBV5-5|TRBD1|.|TRBJ2-1
CASSNGTAIYNEQFF
TGTGCCAGCAGCAACGGGACAGCAATCTACAATGAGCAGTTCTTC
>TRBV19|.|few|TRBJ1-5
CASTEGVSNQPQHF
TGTGCCAGTACCGAGGGGGTTAGCAATCAGCCCCAGCATTTT
>TRBV6-1|TRBD1|.|TRBJ1-2
CASSDRGRTYGYTF
TGTGCCAGCAGTGACAGGGGGCGCACCTATGGCTACACCTTC
>TRBV6-6|.|.|TRBJ2-5
CASSPQQETQYF
TGTGCCAGCTCTCCCCAACAAGAGACCCAGTACTTC
>TRBV5-4|TRBD2|.|TRBJ2-1
CASSPSGLAGAPKQFF
TGTGCCAGCAGCCCCTCGGGACTAGCGGGGGCCCCTAAGCAGTTCTTC
>TRBV9|.|medium-sized|TRBJ1-2
CASSVGVYGYTF
TGTGCCAGCAGCGTAGGGGTCTATGGCTACACCTTC
>TRBV7-2|TRBD2|.|TRBJ2-7
CASSFSGSLSEQYF
TGTGCCAGCAGCTTTAGCGGGAGTTTGAGCGAGCAGTACTTC
>TRBV30|.|.|TRBJ2-1
CAWSRGEVNEQFF
TGTGCCTGGAGCCGAGGGGAGGTTAATGAGCAGTTCTTC
>TRBV11-2|.|.|TRBJ2-7
CASSLSAYEQYF
TGTGCCAGCAGCCTCTCCGCCTACGAGCAGTACTTC
>TRBV7-2|TRBD1|.|TRBJ2-7
CASSPTTRDRVGEQYF
TGTGCCAGCAGCCCAACGACTAGGGACAGGGTAGGCGAGCAGTACTTC
>TRBV10-2|.|.|TRBJ2-6
CASSESLVRGANVLTF
TGCGCCAGCAGTGAGTCACTGGTGAGGGGGGCCAACGTCCTGACTTTC
>TRBV5-1|TRBD1|.|TRBJ2-3
CASSFDRGVDTQYF
TGCGCCAGCAGCTTTGACAGGGGGGTGGATACGCAGTATTTT
>TRBV7-2|.|.|TRBJ2-7
CASSLGQHSYEQYF
TGTGCCAGCAGCTTAGGACAGCACTCCTACGAGCAGTACTTC
>TRBV5-1|.|once|TRBJ2-7
CASTVAGGIYEQYF
TGCGCCAGCACTGTGGCAGGGGGGATCTACGAGCAGTACTTC
>TRBV5-1|.|.|TRBJ2-4
CASSEANIQYF
TGCGCCAGCAGCGAAGCTAACATTCAGTACTTC
>TRBV16|.|.|TRBJ1-1
CASSHNGNTEAFF
TGTGCCAGCAGCCACAACGGCAACACTGAAGCTTTCTTT
>TRBV7-9|.|.|TRBJ2-6
CASSVAYRSGANVLTF
TGTGCCAGCAGCGTTGCTTACCGATCTGGGGCCAACGTCCTGACTTTC
>TRBV5-1|.|.|TRBJ1-2
CASSSGTPRGGYTF
TGCGCCAGCAGCTCCGGGACACCGAGAGGTGGCTACACCTTC
>TRBV13|TRBD1|few|TRBJ1-1
CASRRQGYKEAFF
TGTGCCAGCAGGAGACAGGGGTACAAAGAAGCTTTCTTT
>TRBV2|.|few|TRBJ1-6
CASSEGTGHNSPLHF
TGTGCCAGCAGTGAAGGTACAGGCCATAATTCACCCCTCCACTTT
>TRBV11-2|TRBD1|.|TRBJ2-7
CASSSIKGQGPGEQYF
TGTGCCAGCAGCTCGATCAAGGGACAGGGACCAGGCGAGCAGTACTTC
>TRBV7-2|TRBD2|once|TRBJ2-3
CASSQGLATDTQYF
TGTGCCAGCAGCCAGGGACTAGCGACAGATACGCAGTATTTT
>TRBV18|.|.|TRBJ1-2
CASSPPPGRRNGYTF
TGTGCCAGCTCACCACCTCCGGGACGGCGGAATGGCTACACCTTC
>TRBV14|.|.|TRBJ2-1
CASSHAVEQFF
TGTGCCAGCAGCCACGCCGTTGAGCAGTTCTTC
>TRBV6-1|.|once|TRBJ1-2
CASSEIDRRANYGYTF
TGTGCCAGCAGTGAAATTGACAGGAGAGCTAACTATGGCTACACCTTC
>TRBV9|TRBD1|.|TRBJ1-2
CASSVESGQGASYTF
TGTGCCAGCAGCGTAGAGAGTGGGCAGGGGGCCTCGTACACCTTC
>TRBV28|.|.|TRBJ2-5
CASSRRGTPGYQETQYF
TGTGCCAGCAGTCGACGCGGGACACCGGGATACCAAGAGACCCAGTACTTC
>TRBV7-7|.|.|TRBJ2-1
CASSLDRTGEQFF
TGTGCCAGCAGCTTAGACCGGACTGGCGAGCAGTTCTTC
>TRBV2|.|.|TRBJ1-2
CASTRLTDGYTF
TGTGCCAGCACGAGATTGACAGATGGCTACACCTTC
>TRBV5-4|.|few|TRBJ1-1
CASSSDPTRGNTEAFF
TGTGCCAGCAGCTCTGACCCAACCCGGGGGAACACTGAAGCTTTCTTT
>TRBV7-6|.|.|TRBJ2-7
CASSLRGKTYEQYF
TGTGCCAGCAGCTTAAGGGGAAAAACCTACGAGCAGTACTTC
>TRBV7-9|TRBD1|.|TRBJ1-2
CASSWGQGYGYTF
TGTGCCAGCAGCTGGGGACAGGGCTATGGCTACACCTTC
>TRBV12-5|TRBD2|.|TRBJ2-1
CASGLVTSGRHNEQFF
TGTGCTAGTGGTTTGGTAACTAGCGGGAGGCACAATGAGCAGTTCTTC
>TRBV6-5|TRBD2|.|TRBJ2-5
CASRGTSGTETQYF
TGTGCCAGCAGAGGGACTAGCGGGACGGAGACCCAGTACTTC
>TRBV6-1|.|.|TRBJ1-2
CASSDPDRNYGYTF
TGTGCCAGCAGTGATCCGGACCGAAACTATGGCTACACCTTC
>TRBV7-2|.|few|TRBJ2-7
CASSPQSGDASYEQYF
TGTGCCAGCAGCCCCCAGTCCGGGGACGCCTCCTACGAGCAGTACTTC
>TRBV14|TRBD1|few|TRBJ2-3
CASSHYGTASTDTQYF
TGTGCCAGCAGCCACTACGGGACAGCTAGCACAGATACGCAGTATTTT
>TRBV6-5|.|few|TRBJ1-1
CASISKQLNTEAFF
TGTGCCAGCATCAGTAAACAGCTGAACACTGAAGCTTTCTTT
>TRBV6-5|TRBD2|.|TRBJ2-1
CASRAGLADNNEQFF
TGTGCCAGCAGAGCTGGACTAGCGGACAACAATGAGCAGTTCTTC
>TRBV5-3|TRBD1|.|TRBJ1-6
CARSGGQGPDNSPLHF
TGTGCCAGAAGCGGGGGACAGGGGCCGGATAATTCACCCCTCCACTTT
>TRBV7-6|.|.|TRBJ2-3
CASSAADSYTQYF
TGTGCCAGCAGCGCCGCCGACTCCTATACGCAGTATTTT
>TRBV10-3|TRBD1|.|TRBJ2-7
CAISNRGGGQGVSEQYF
TGTGCCATCAGTAACCGAGGCGGGGGACAGGGGGTTTCCGAGCAGTACTTC
>TRBV2|.|.|TRBJ1-4
CASSLGGNNEKLFF
TGTGCCAGCAGCCTTGGGGGAAATAATGAAAAACTGTTTTTT
>TRBV7-3|.|few|TRBJ2-7
CASSLSFGEQYF
TGTGCCAGCAGCTTATCCTTTGGCGAGCAGTACTTC